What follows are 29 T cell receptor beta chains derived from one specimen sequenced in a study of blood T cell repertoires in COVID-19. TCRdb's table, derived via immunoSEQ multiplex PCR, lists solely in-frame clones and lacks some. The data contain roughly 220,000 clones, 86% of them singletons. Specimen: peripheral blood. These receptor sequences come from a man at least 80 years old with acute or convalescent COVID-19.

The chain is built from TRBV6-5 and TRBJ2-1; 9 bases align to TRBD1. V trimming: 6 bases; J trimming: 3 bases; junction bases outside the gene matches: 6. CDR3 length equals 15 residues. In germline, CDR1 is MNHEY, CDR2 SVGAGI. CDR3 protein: CASSEGQGVYNEQFF. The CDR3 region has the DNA TGTGCCAGCAGCGAGGGACAGGGTGTCTACAATGAGCAGTTCTTC.

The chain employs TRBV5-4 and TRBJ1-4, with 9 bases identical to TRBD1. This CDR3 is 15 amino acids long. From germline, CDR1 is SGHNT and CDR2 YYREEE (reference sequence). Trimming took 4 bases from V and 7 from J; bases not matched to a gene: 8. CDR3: CASSAGTGRTEKLFF. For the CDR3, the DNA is TGTGCCAGCAGCGCTGGGACAGGGAGGACTGAAAAACTGTTTTTT.

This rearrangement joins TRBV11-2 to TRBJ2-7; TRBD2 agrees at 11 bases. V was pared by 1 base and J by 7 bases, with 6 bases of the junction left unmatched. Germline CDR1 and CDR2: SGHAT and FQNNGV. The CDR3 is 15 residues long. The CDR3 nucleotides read TGTGCCAGCAGCTTAGTACTAGCGGGAGCAAGGGAGCAGTACTTC. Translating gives CASSLVLAGAREQYF.

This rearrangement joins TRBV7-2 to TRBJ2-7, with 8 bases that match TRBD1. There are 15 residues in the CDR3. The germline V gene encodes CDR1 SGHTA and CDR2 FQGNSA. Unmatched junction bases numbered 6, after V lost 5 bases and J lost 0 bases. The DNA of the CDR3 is TGTGCCAGCAGCCCTCGGACAGGGAGCTCCTACGAGCAGTACGTC. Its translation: CASSPRTGSSYEQYV.

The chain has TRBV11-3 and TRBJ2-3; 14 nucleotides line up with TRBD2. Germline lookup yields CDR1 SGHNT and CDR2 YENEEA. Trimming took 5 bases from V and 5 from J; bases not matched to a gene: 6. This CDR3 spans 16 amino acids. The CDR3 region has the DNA TGTGCCAGCAGCCGACTAGCGGGAGGGCCAGGAGATACGCAGTATTTT. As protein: CASSRLAGGPGDTQYF.

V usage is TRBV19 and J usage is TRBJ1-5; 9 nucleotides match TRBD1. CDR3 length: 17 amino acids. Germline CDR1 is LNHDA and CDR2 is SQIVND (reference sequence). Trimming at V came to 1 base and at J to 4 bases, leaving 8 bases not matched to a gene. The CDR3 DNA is TGTGCCAGTAGTATAGTGAGGGACAGGGCCTTAAATCAGCCCCAGCATTTT. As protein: CASSIVRDRALNQPQHF.

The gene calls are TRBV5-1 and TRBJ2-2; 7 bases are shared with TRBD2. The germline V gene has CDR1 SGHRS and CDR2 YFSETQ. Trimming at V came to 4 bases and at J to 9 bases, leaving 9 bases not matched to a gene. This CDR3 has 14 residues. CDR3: CASSGVVTSRELFF. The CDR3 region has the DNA TGCGCCAGCAGCGGAGTTGTGACTAGCCGGGAGCTGTTTTTT.

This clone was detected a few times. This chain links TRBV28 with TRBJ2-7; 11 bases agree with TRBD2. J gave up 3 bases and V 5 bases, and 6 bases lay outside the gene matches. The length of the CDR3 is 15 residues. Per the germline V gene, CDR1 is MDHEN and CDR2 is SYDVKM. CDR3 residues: CASSRRLAGYYEQYF. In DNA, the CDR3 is TGTGCCAGCAGTCGGAGACTAGCGGGATACTACGAGCAGTACTTC.

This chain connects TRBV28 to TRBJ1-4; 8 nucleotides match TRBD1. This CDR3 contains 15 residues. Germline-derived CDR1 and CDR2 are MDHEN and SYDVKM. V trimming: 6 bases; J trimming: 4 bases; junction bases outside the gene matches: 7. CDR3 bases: TGTGCCAGCAGGATGCTGGACAGGGATAATGAAAAACTGTTTTTT. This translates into CASRMLDRDNEKLFF.

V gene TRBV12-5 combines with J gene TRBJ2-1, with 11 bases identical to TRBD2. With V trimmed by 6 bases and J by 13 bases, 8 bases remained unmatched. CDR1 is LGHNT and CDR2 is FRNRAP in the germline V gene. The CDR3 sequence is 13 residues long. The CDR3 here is CASGIIAGGKQFF. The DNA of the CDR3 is TGTGCTAGTGGGATTATAGCGGGAGGGAAACAGTTCTTC.

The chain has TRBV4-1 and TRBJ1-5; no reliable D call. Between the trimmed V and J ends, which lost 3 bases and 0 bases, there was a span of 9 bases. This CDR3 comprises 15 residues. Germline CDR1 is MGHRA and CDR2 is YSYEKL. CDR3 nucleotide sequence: TGCGCCAGCAGCCAGCAGGTTTTTAGCAATCAGCCCCAGCATTTT. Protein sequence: CASSQQVFSNQPQHF.

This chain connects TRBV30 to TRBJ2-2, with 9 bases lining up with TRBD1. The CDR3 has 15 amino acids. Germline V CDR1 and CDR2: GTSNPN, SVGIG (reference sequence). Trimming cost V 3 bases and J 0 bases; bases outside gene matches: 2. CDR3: CAWRQGAANTGELFF. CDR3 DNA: TGTGCCTGGAGACAGGGGGCCGCGAACACCGGGGAGCTGTTTTTT.

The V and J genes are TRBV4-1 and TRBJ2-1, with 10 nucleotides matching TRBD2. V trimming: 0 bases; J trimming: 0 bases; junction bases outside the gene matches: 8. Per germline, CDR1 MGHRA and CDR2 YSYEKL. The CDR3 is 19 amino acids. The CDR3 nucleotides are TGCGCCAGCAGCCAAGATATAATACTAGCGGGGAGCTCCTACAATGAGCAGTTCTTC. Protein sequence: CASSQDIILAGSSYNEQFF.

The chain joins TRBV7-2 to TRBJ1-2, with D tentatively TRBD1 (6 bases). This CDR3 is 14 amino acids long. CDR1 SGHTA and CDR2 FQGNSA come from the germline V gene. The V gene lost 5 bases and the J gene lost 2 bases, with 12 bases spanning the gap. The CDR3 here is CASSQNTGNYGYTF. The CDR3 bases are TGTGCCAGCAGCCAAAACACAGGGAACTATGGCTACACCTTC.

The CDR3 here is CASSYPGTGIGGYEQYV. In DNA form, the CDR3 reads TGTGCCAGCAGTTATCCCGGGACAGGGATCGGCGGCTACGAGCAGTACGTC. The chain carries TRBV6-2 or TRBV6-3 and TRBJ2-7, with 9 bases that match TRBD1. The CDR3 totals 17 residues. Germline V gives CDR1 MNHEY, CDR2 SVGEGT. V dropped 3 bases and J dropped 3; count of bases not matched to a gene: 12.

The DNA for the CDR3 is TGTGCCAGCAGCACCGGGACAGCTAGCAATCAGCCCCAGCATTTT. It codes for CASSTGTASNQPQHF. The J gene is TRBJ1-5, the V gene TRBV28, with TRBD1 matching 7 bases. The germline V gene has CDR1 MDHEN and CDR2 SYDVKM. The length of the CDR3 is 15 residues. Trimming took 6 bases from V and 0 from J; bases not matched to a gene: 5.

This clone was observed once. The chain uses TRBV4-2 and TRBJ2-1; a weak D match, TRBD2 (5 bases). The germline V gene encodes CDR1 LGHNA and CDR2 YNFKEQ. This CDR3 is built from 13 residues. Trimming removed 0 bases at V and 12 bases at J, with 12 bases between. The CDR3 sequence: CASSQENRGMQFF. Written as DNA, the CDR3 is TGTGCCAGCAGCCAAGAGAACCGGGGAATGCAGTTCTTC.

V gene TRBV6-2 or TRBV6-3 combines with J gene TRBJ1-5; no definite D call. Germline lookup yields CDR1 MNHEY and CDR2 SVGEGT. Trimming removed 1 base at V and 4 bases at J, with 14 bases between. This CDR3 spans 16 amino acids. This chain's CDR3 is CASSYLSAQINQPQHF. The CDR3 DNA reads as TGTGCCAGCAGTTACTTATCTGCACAGATAAATCAGCCCCAGCATTTT.

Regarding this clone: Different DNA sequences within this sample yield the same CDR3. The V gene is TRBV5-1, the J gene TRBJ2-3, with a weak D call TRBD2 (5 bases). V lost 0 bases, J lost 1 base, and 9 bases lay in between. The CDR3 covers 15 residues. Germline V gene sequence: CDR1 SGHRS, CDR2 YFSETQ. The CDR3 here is CASSLGGLGTDTQYF. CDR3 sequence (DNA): TGCGCCAGCAGCTTGGGAGGGTTAGGCACAGATACGCAGTATTTT.

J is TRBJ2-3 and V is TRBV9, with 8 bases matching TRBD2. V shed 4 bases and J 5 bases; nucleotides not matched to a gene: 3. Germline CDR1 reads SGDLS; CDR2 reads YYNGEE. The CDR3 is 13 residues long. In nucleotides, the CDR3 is TGTGCCAGCAGCCTAGCGGGTGGAGATACGCAGTATTTT. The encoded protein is CASSLAGGDTQYF. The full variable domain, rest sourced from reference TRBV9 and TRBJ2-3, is DSGVTQTPKHLITATGQRVTLRCSPRSGDLSVYWYQQSLDQGLQFLIQYYNGEERAKGNILERFSAQQFPDLHSELNLSSLELGDSALYFCASSLAGGDTQYFGPGTRLTVL.

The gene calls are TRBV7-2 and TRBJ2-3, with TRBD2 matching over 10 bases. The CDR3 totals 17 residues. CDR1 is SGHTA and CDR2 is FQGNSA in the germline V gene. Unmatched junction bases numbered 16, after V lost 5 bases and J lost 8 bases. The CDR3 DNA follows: TGTGCCAGCAGCCAAGTTCCTAGCGGGAGTTTGACTAGTACGCAGTATTTT. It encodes CASSQVPSGSLTSTQYF.

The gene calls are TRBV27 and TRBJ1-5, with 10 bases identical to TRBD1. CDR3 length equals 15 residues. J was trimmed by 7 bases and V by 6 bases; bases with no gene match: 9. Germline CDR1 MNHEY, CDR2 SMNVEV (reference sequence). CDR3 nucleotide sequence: TGTGCCAGCAGACCAAGCCGGGACAGGGGACAGCCCCAGCATTTT. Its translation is CASRPSRDRGQPQHF.

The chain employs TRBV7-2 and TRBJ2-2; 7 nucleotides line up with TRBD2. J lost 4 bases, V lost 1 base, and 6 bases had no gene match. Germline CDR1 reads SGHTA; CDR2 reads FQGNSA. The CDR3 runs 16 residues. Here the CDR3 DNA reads TGTGCCAGCAGCTTAGTGGGCGGGAGTGGCACCGGGGAGCTGTTTTTT. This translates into CASSLVGGSGTGELFF.

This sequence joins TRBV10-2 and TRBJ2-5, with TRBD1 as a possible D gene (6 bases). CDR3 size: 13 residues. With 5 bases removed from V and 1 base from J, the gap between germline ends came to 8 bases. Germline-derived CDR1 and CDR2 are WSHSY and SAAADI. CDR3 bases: TGCGCCAGCAGTTGGACAGTCCAAGAGACCCAGTACTTC. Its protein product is CASSWTVQETQYF.

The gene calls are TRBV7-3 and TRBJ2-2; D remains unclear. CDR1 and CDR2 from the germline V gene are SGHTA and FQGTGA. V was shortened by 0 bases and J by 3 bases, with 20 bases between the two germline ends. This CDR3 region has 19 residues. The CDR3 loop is CASSLTAPAAAVYTGELFF. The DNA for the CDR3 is TGTGCCAGCAGCTTAACCGCACCGGCGGCGGCGGTTTACACCGGGGAGCTGTTTTTT. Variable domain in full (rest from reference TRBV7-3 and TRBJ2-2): GAGVSQTPSNKVTEKGKYVELRCDPISGHTALYWYRQSLGQGPEFLIYFQGTGAADDSGLPNDRFFAVRPEGSVSTLKIQRTERGDSAVYLCASSLTAPAAAVYTGELFFGEGSRLTVL.

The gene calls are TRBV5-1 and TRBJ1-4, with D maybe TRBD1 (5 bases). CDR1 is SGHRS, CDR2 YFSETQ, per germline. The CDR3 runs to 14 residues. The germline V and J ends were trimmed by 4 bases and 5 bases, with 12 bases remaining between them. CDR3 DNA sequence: TGCGCCAGCAGCGAATCCCGACAGAATGAAAAACTGTTTTTT. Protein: CASSESRQNEKLFF.

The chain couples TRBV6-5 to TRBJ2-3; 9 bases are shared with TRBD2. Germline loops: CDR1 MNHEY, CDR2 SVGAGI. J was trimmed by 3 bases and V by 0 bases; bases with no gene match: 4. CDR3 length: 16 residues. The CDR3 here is CASSYSMTSGTDTQYF. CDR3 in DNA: TGTGCCAGCAGTTACTCGATGACTAGCGGTACAGATACGCAGTATTTT.

DNA of the CDR3: TGTGCCAGCAGTGATCACCTCGGGACCCAGTACTTC. Its translation: CASSDHLGTQYF. V usage is TRBV6-1 and J usage is TRBJ2-5; D not certain. In germline, CDR1 is MNHNS, CDR2 SASEGT. The V and J ends lost 3 bases and 7 bases respectively, with 9 bases between them. The CDR3 covers 12 residues.

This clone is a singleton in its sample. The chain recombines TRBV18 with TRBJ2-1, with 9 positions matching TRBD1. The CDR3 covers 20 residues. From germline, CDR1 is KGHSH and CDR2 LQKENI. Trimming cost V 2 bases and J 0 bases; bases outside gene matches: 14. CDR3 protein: CASSPYPGQGEIRSYNEQFF. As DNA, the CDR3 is TGTGCCAGCTCACCATACCCGGGACAGGGTGAAATCCGCTCCTACAATGAGCAGTTCTTC.